These T cell receptor beta chains were read from a single sample in a study of control samples from healthy donors and cancer patients. The table came from immunoSEQ multiplex PCR; TCRdb's copy has only in-frame clones and leaves some out. The data contain approximately 170,000 clones, 91% of them seen just once; the ten biggest clones take up over 1.2%. Sequences were obtained from blood. These receptors all come from a woman aged 30 to 39 in good health. The CDR3 runs from the conserved cysteine through the conserved F or W. The D gene is left open where the match is weak.

CDR3 length	D gene	J gene	V gene	CDR3 protein
13	TRBD1	TRBJ2-2	TRBV7-2	CASSLDRGGELFF
17	.	TRBJ1-2	TRBV15	CATSRDLRGREIYGYTF
15	TRBD1	TRBJ2-1	TRBV19	CASTPDRGSYNEQFF
14	.	TRBJ1-4	TRBV6-6	CASSQQGTGEKLFF
15	.	TRBJ2-1	TRBV11-2	CASSYPGSSYNEQFF
18	TRBD2	TRBJ2-2	TRBV13	CASSSGLAGGPNTGELFF
16	TRBD2	TRBJ2-1	TRBV4-1	CASSQGETSVYNEQFF
14	.	TRBJ1-1	TRBV3-1/TRBV3-2	CASTRGGGDTEAFF
15	TRBD1	TRBJ1-3	TRBV4-1	CASSQLTGKGNTIYF
14	.	TRBJ1-2	TRBV15	CATSRDIGSYGYTF
14	TRBD1	TRBJ1-3	TRBV7-9	CASSLAGQGDTIYF
14	.	TRBJ1-5	TRBV5-4	CASSLIPSNQPQHF
16	TRBD1	TRBJ1-6	TRBV9	CASSDGTGADNSPLHF
13	TRBD1	TRBJ2-7	TRBV12-3/TRBV12-4	CASSPGQGREQYF
13	TRBD2	TRBJ2-7	TRBV6-5	CASRTSGKYEQYF
12	.	TRBJ2-2	TRBV28	CASSLQTGELFF
14	TRBD1	TRBJ1-2	TRBV19	CASRRQGGDYGYTF
13	TRBD2	TRBJ2-3	TRBV14	CASSQIAGRTQYF
16	.	TRBJ2-3	TRBV11-2	CASSLGTGTEADTQYF
14	TRBD1	TRBJ1-4	TRBV7-9	CASSPGQGNEKLFF
13	.	TRBJ1-1	TRBV12-3/TRBV12-4	CASSLKVNTEAFF
13	.	TRBJ1-2	TRBV7-2	CASSQGGFYGYTF
15	.	TRBJ1-4	TRBV4-1	CASSQTVREIEKLFF
15	TRBD1	TRBJ1-2	TRBV4-1	CASSQEGQGYYGYTF
13	.	TRBJ2-7	TRBV30	CAWSGGRPYEQYF
15	TRBD1	TRBJ1-4	TRBV13	CASSRTGGSDEKLFF
15	TRBD2	TRBJ2-7	TRBV6-2/TRBV6-3	CASSYGLAGAYEQYF
15	.	TRBJ1-6	TRBV2	CASSERDTHNSPLHF
17	TRBD2	TRBJ2-7	TRBV6-6	CASSRGTSGELSYEQYF
16	TRBD1	TRBJ1-2	TRBV4-1	CASSQSGTGVGYGYTF
15	TRBD1	TRBJ2-1	TRBV6-2/TRBV6-3	CASSYSGTGGNEQFF
14	.	TRBJ1-2	TRBV5-1	CASSLTDSNYGYTF
16	TRBD1	TRBJ1-6	TRBV5-4	CASSPVPGQGDSPLHF
17	.	TRBJ1-1	TRBV6-2/TRBV6-3	CASSYASQVPMNTEAFF
15	TRBD1	TRBJ2-1	TRBV6-4	CASSDTGTGVGEQFF
15	.	TRBJ1-3	TRBV3-1/TRBV3-2	CASSQVGGSGNTIYF
12	.	TRBJ2-4	TRBV6-5	CASSRDSNIQYF